This entry is about one TCR beta chain. The entry originates in a study of blood T cell repertoires in COVID-19. Study-wide context: There were acute and convalescent COVID-19 samples, and they came from the United States, Italy and Spain. T cells, B-cell-depleted T cells, or PBMCs provided the cDNA or gDNA that served as material.

This table comes from immunoSEQ multiplex PCR, and its TCRdb copy is limited to in-frame clones, with some not included. The sample includes approximately 210,000 clones, roughly four fifths of them seen just once. V shed 0 bases and J shed 5 bases, with 11 bases lying between them. Germline assignment: CDR1 LNHNV and CDR2 YYDKDF (reference sequence). The length of the CDR3 is 15 residues. Sequencing was done on a sample of PBMCs or T cells enriched from blood (not recorded which). The clonotype originates from a man in his forties who had recovered from COVID-19. The J gene is TRBJ1-5, the V gene TRBV15; D unresolved. For the CDR3, the DNA is TGTGCCACCAGCAGAGATATAGCATGGGATCAGCCCCAGCATTTT. It specifies CATSRDIAWDQPQHF.